This T cell receptor (beta chain) appears in the sequencing data of a study of spatial heterogeneity in lung cancer. Study information: Untreated early-stage non-small cell lung cancer patients, fewer than 85 in total, were the donors. Follow-up PBMC samples were sequenced when available, at a median of approximately 24 months after resection.

TCRdb re-called the 5' RACE reads with MiXCR, one entry per CDR3 protein. The profile shows about 100,000 distinct CDR3 sequences, roughly a fifth of them singletons. Documented time point: blood at routine non-recurrence follow-up after resection. Material for sequencing was whole RNA from tumor, nontumor lung or frozen PBMC, left unsorted. This clonotype has a handful of counts. The source is a male donor with early-stage non-small cell lung cancer. The sequenced sample was PBMCs, obtained at follow-up.

CDR3 in DNA: TGTGCCAGCAGCCAACTCTCCGGGACTGGTGCCTACGAGCAGTACTTC. It encodes CASSQLSGTGAYEQYF. This chain joins TRBV4-2 and TRBJ2-7; weak D call: TRBD2 (6 bases). V was cut by 2 bases and J by 2 bases, with 16 bases left in between. Germline CDR1 reads LGHNA; CDR2 reads YNFKEQ. The CDR3 length is 16 residues.